The clone carrying this T cell receptor beta chain was detected many times. The antigen remains unidentified. The sample belongs to a study of regulatory T cells in long-lasting Graves disease. Documented time point: newly diagnosed GD, antithyroid drugs for less than 3 months. From PBMCs, RNA was extracted and then used to make the TCR library. To make TCR beta libraries, researchers used iRepertoire HTBI primers and Arm-PCR of CDR3 regions. Per the original methods: Sequenced samples collectively carried approximately 58 TRBV and around 15 TRBJ segments. TCRdb analysed the multiplex PCR reads with MiXCR anew, one entry per CDR3 protein. The V and J calls, along with clone size, are taken from TCRdb and not from the paper's own processing. This sample has about half a million distinct CDR3 sequences, with more than 10% found just once. Study observations and caveats: Patients with persistent disease shared over 2,500 public clonotypes, outpacing the 900 to 1,000 shared by new patients.

Trimming took off 3 bases at V and 2 bases at J, with 7 bases between the two ends. This CDR3 contains 12 residues. Germline V lookup: CDR1 GTSNPN, CDR2 SVGIG (reference sequence). These data also featured in a second study, about T cells in Graves' hyperthyroidism and ophthalmopathy. That paper notes: Using the HTBI primer set, a first-round RT-PCR was run on the TCR CDR3.

The sequences come from peripheral blood mononuclear cells (PBMCs), collected at new diagnosis, from a patient treated with antithyroid drugs. This clonotype was sampled from a woman aged 25-40 years with Graves disease. The chain has TRBV30 and TRBJ1-1; D gene uncertain. CDR3 nucleotide sequence: TGTGCCTGGAGCGCACGAAACACTGAAGCTTTCTTT. This codes for CAWSARNTEAFF.